Listed below are T cell receptor beta chains from one sample, sequenced in a study of blood T cell repertoires in COVID-19. Using immunoSEQ multiplex PCR, the repertoire was profiled, and TCRdb retains in-frame clones only, with some absent. The sample holds just over 20,000 clones, around 86% seen once. Sequenced input: peripheral blood. The receptors derive from a middle-aged man with active COVID-19. Each CDR3 is given with its conserved first and last residue. The order of the fields is V gene, J gene, clone size, D gene, CDR3 DNA, CDR3 protein. A D gene is named only where the DNA matches it firmly. Only some rows state a clone size, as once, few, many or a class for expanded clones.

TRBV5-6	TRBJ1-6	.	TRBD1	TGTGCCAGCAGCACACCGGGACAGTATAATTCACCCCTCCACTTT	CASSTPGQYNSPLHF
TRBV5-5	TRBJ2-7	.	TRBD1	TGTGCCAGCAGCCCCGGGACAGGGGGCGAGCAGTACTTC	CASSPGTGGEQYF
TRBV4-1	TRBJ2-5	.	.	TGCGCCAGCAGCCCCCTGGGTAGCGGCCAAGAGACCCAGTACTTC	CASSPLGSGQETQYF
TRBV3-1/TRBV3-2	TRBJ1-1	.	.	TGTGCCAGCAGGCCTCAGGGGATTGACACTGAAGCTTTCTTT	CASRPQGIDTEAFF
TRBV19	TRBJ1-6	.	.	TGTGCCAGTAGTGACAGGAGCTCCTATAATTCACCCCTCCACTTT	CASSDRSSYNSPLHF
TRBV7-9	TRBJ2-1	.	TRBD2	TGTGCCAGCAGCCTACAGACTAGCGGGGGGTCGGGTGAGCAGTTCTTC	CASSLQTSGGSGEQFF
TRBV7-9	TRBJ2-3	.	.	TGTGCCAGCAGCTTAGGAGCGGGGACATATGGTGGCACAGATACGCAGTATTTT	CASSLGAGTYGGTDTQYF
TRBV5-1	TRBJ2-3	.	TRBD2	TGCGCCAGCAGCGGGACTAGCGGGGGCGGCACAGATACGCAGTATTTT	CASSGTSGGGTDTQYF
TRBV7-8	TRBJ2-7	few	.	TGTGCCAGCAGGGTCGGGGGGCCCGGCTACGAGCAGTACTTC	CASRVGGPGYEQYF
TRBV30	TRBJ1-2	once	.	TGTGCCTGGAGGAGGGGGTTGGGCTACACCTTC	CAWRRGLGYTF
TRBV2	TRBJ2-7	.	TRBD2	TGTGCCAGCACCCCATTCGAGGGAGGGTACGAGCAGTACTTC	CASTPFEGGYEQYF
TRBV12-5	TRBJ1-5	.	TRBD1	TGTGCTAGTGGTTTGGACCCGGGAGGGGGCTTAGGTCAGCCCCAGCATTTT	CASGLDPGGGLGQPQHF
TRBV9	TRBJ2-1	.	TRBD2	TGTGCCAGCAGCGCTGGGGGAGGGTTCTACAATGAGCAGTTCTTC	CASSAGGGFYNEQFF
TRBV24-1	TRBJ2-3	.	TRBD1	TGTGCCACCAGTGATGGGACAGGGGCAAGGTATTTT	CATSDGTGARYF
TRBV4-2	TRBJ2-1	.	.	TGTGCCAGCAGCCAAGACGGTCGCTACAATGAGCAGTTCTTC	CASSQDGRYNEQFF
TRBV6-4	TRBJ2-3	.	.	TGTGCCAGCAGTTATGAGCTCACAGATACGCAGTATTTT	CASSYELTDTQYF
TRBV5-1	TRBJ2-1	.	TRBD1	TGCGCCAGCAGCGCCGGGACAGAAAATGAGCAGTTCTTC	CASSAGTENEQFF
TRBV2	TRBJ1-2	.	TRBD1	TGTGCCAGCAGTGAGGGCAGGGGGGTCTCTGGCTACACCTTC	CASSEGRGVSGYTF
TRBV21-1	TRBJ2-3	few	.	TGTGCCACCCTTACCCTAGCGGGGTTCATAGATACGCAGTATTTT	CATLTLAGFIDTQYF
TRBV2	TRBJ2-7	.	TRBD1	TGTGCCAGCAATGTACCTGGACAGGGTATCTCCTACGAGCAGTACTTC	CASNVPGQGISYEQYF
TRBV5-4	TRBJ2-3	.	TRBD2	TGTGCCAGCAGCTTGGACGGGGGGGGTTTCACAGATACGCAGTATTTT	CASSLDGGGFTDTQYF
TRBV9	TRBJ2-3	.	TRBD2	TGTGCCAGCAGCGCCACCCAACTAGCGGGGGGCGTAAGCACAGATACGCAGTATTTT	CASSATQLAGGVSTDTQYF
TRBV27	TRBJ2-5	few	TRBD1	TGTGCCAGCAGCCCCGGGACAGGGAATGCGGAGACCCAGTACTTC	CASSPGTGNAETQYF
TRBV19	TRBJ2-1	.	TRBD2	TGTGCCGCAAAAGCGGGGGAGGGGAATGAGCAGTTCTTC	CAAKAGEGNEQFF
TRBV7-2	TRBJ1-1	.	TRBD1	TGTGCCAGCAGTTGGACAGGGCCGAACACTGAAGCTTTCTTT	CASSWTGPNTEAFF
TRBV18	TRBJ1-1	.	.	TGTGCCAGCTCACTACAGGGAAGCACTGAAGCTTTCTTT	CASSLQGSTEAFF
TRBV5-1	TRBJ2-3	.	TRBD2	TGCGCCAGCAGATCCGGGACTAGCCCGCGCCCAGATACGCAGTATTTT	CASRSGTSPRPDTQYF
TRBV11-2	TRBJ2-7	.	.	TGTGCCAGCAGCTTTCCCGAGGAAGGGGTAAACGAGCAGTACTTC	CASSFPEEGVNEQYF
TRBV9	TRBJ1-6	once	TRBD1	TGTGCCGGACCCCGGGACAGGCTCGAATCACCCCTCCACTTT	CAGPRDRLESPLHF
TRBV27	TRBJ2-1	.	TRBD2	TGTGCCAGCAGTTTTGGACTAGCGGGGGGAAATGAGCAGTTCTTC	CASSFGLAGGNEQFF
TRBV20-1	TRBJ2-1	.	.	TGCAGTGCTACAAGCGGCAATGAGCAGTTCTTC	CSATSGNEQFF
TRBV7-2	TRBJ2-5	.	TRBD2	TGTGCCAGCAGCTCAGCGGGGCCCCAAGAGACCCAGTACTTC	CASSSAGPQETQYF
TRBV12-5	TRBJ2-1	.	TRBD2	TGTGCTAGTGGTTTGGTAAGCGGGGGTACAGGGAGAAACAATGAGCAGTTCTTC	CASGLVSGGTGRNNEQFF
TRBV5-5	TRBJ2-7	.	TRBD1	TGTGCCAGCAGCTCTTTCGGGACAGAGACCTACGAGCAGTACTTC	CASSSFGTETYEQYF
TRBV6-2/TRBV6-3	TRBJ1-1	.	TRBD1	TGTGCCAGCAGCCCAGGGGGAGAAGCTTTCTTT	CASSPGGEAFF
TRBV4-1	TRBJ1-2	.	TRBD1	TGCGCCAGCAGCCAAGAAATGTGGGACAGGGGGCTAGAGTACTATGGCTACACCTTC	CASSQEMWDRGLEYYGYTF
TRBV15	TRBJ2-3	.	.	TGTGCCACCAGCAGAGATGAACAGTTGAGTCAGTATTTT	CATSRDEQLSQYF
TRBV10-2	TRBJ1-5	.	TRBD1	TGCGCCAGCAGTGAGTCGACAGGGGGCCGCGTAGGGCAGCCCCAGCATTTT	CASSESTGGRVGQPQHF
TRBV12-5	TRBJ2-1	.	TRBD2	TGTGCTAGTCCGAGCGTGGCGGGGGGAGGGTACAATGAGCAGTTCTTC	CASPSVAGGGYNEQFF
TRBV5-4	TRBJ1-6	few	.	TGTGCCAGCAGCTTGGAAACAGGAACACCCCTCCACTTT	CASSLETGTPLHF
TRBV4-1	TRBJ1-5	.	.	TGCGCCAGCAGCCAAGATTATGATCAGCCCCAGCATTTT	CASSQDYDQPQHF
TRBV5-4	TRBJ2-1	.	TRBD2	TGTGCCAGCTCCCCCGGGGGGGACTACAATGAGCAGTTCTTC	CASSPGGDYNEQFF
TRBV6-6	TRBJ2-7	.	.	TGTGCCAGCAGTTACTCCGCAGGCGCCTACGAGCAGTACTTC	CASSYSAGAYEQYF
TRBV25-1	TRBJ2-3	once	.	TGTGCCAGCAGTGAATTTGGGGGGGCTTTAGATACGCAGTATTTT	CASSEFGGALDTQYF
TRBV5-1	TRBJ2-2	.	.	TGCGCCAGCAGCCCTGGTATGACTCTGAACACCGGGGAGCTGTTTTTT	CASSPGMTLNTGELFF
TRBV30	TRBJ2-5	.	TRBD2	TGTGCCTGGAGTAAGAGTTGGCTAGCGGGGGATTACCAAGAGACCCAGTACTTC	CAWSKSWLAGDYQETQYF
TRBV4-1	TRBJ2-3	.	.	TGCGCCAGCAGCCAAGTACGGGATACGCAGTATTTT	CASSQVRDTQYF
TRBV5-6	TRBJ2-5	.	TRBD1	TGTGCCAGCAGCCCCGGACAGGGGCTATCCCAAGAGACCCAGTACTTC	CASSPGQGLSQETQYF
TRBV7-6	TRBJ1-3	few	.	TGTGCCAGCAGCTTAGCGCAGCGCATTTCTGGAAACACCATATATTTT	CASSLAQRISGNTIYF
TRBV19	TRBJ2-6	.	TRBD1	TGTGCCAGTAGTACCCCGGGACAGGTCCCCTCTGGGGCCAACGTCCTGACTTTC	CASSTPGQVPSGANVLTF
TRBV6-5	TRBJ1-5	.	.	TGTGCCAGCAGCCCGGGACTCCAGGATCAGCCCCAGCATTTT	CASSPGLQDQPQHF
TRBV11-1	TRBJ2-7	once	.	TGTGCCAGCAGCTTAGCGTGGGGCCTCGAACAGCAGTACTTC	CASSLAWGLEQQYF
TRBV25-1	TRBJ2-3	.	TRBD2	TGTGCCAGCAGTGAAACCCCCCTAGCGGGGGGGCGCGATACGCAGTATTTT	CASSETPLAGGRDTQYF
TRBV6-5	TRBJ2-2	.	TRBD2	TGTGCCAGCACCCGGGGGGTGAACACCGGGGAGCTGTTTTTT	CASTRGVNTGELFF
TRBV2	TRBJ1-2	.	TRBD1	TGTGCCAGCAGCCCCGGACAGGGAGTCTTCTATGGCTACACCTTC	CASSPGQGVFYGYTF
TRBV7-3	TRBJ1-1	.	.	TGTGCCAGCAGGCGACAGCCGAACACTGAAGCTTTCTTT	CASRRQPNTEAFF
TRBV18	TRBJ1-2	.	.	TGTGCCAGCTCACCACCCCCCGGGGACTATGGCTACACCTTC	CASSPPPGDYGYTF
TRBV27	TRBJ1-1	.	.	TGTGCCAGCAGTTTAGGTACGGGAGAAGCTTTCTTT	CASSLGTGEAFF
TRBV5-1	TRBJ1-1	once	TRBD1	TGCGCCAGCAGGTTCTCAGGGGGAGGAACTGAAGCTTTCTTT	CASRFSGGGTEAFF